The entry that follows covers one T cell receptor beta chain sequence. This sample is drawn from a study of technical replicates of blood from a few donors. The method was immunoSEQ multiplex PCR; TCRdb's version includes in-frame clones alone and lacks a portion of them. The sample carries 60,000 to 70,000 clones, approximately 84% recorded once. The CDR3 is 15 amino acids. In germline, CDR1 is SGHNT, CDR2 YYREEE (reference sequence). The V end lost 0 bases, the J end lost 10 bases, and 14 bases lay between the germline ends. This sequence originates from a human donor in good health. Some clones in this sample may be carry-over from other donors' samples. This sequence joins TRBV5-4 and TRBJ1-6; D is undetermined. Sample: PBMCs. The CDR3 nucleotides read TGTGCCAGCAGCTTGGATCCGGGGAAAGGGTCACCCCTCCACTTT. This encodes CASSLDPGKGSPLHF.